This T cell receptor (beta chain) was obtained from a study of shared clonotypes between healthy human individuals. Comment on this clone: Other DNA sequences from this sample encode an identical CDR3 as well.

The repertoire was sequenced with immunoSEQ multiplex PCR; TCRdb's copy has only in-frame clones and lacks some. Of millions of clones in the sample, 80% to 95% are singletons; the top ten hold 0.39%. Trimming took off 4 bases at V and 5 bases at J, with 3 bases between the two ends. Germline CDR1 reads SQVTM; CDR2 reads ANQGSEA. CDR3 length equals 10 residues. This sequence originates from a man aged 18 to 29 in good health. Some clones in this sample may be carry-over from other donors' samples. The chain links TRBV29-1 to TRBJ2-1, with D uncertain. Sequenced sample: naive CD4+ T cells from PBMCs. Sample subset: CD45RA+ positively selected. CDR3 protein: CSVADNEQFF. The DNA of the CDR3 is TGCAGCGTTGCCGACAATGAGCAGTTCTTC.